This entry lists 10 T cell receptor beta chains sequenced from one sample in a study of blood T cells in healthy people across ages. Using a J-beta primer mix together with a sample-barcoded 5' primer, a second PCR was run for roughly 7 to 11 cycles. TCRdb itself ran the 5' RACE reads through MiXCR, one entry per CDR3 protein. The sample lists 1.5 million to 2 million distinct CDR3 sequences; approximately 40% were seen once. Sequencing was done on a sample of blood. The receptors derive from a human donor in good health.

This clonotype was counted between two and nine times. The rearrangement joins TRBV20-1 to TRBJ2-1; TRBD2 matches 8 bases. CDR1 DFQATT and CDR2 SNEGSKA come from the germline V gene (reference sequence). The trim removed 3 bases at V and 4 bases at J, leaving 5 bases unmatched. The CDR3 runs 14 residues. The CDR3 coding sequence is TGCAGTGCTAGCAAGCGGGAGATTTACAATGAGCAGTTCTTC. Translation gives CSASKREIYNEQFF.

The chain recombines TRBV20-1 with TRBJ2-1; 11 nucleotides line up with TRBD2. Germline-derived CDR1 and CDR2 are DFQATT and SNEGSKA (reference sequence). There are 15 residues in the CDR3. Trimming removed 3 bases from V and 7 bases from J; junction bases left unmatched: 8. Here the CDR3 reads CSASPLSGGANEQFF. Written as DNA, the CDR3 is TGCAGTGCTAGTCCCCTTAGCGGGGGGGCAAATGAGCAGTTCTTC.

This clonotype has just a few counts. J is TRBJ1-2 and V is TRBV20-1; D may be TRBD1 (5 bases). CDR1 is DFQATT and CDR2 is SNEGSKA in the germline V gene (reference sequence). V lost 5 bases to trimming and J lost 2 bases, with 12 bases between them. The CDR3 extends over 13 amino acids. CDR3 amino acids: CSASIQANYGYTF. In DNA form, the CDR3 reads TGCAGTGCTTCTATACAGGCCAACTATGGCTACACCTTC.

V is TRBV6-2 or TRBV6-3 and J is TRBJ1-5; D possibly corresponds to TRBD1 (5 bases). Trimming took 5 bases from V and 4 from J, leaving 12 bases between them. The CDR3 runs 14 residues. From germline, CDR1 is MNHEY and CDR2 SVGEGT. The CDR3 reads CASSTGSLNQPQHF. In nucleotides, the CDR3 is TGTGCCAGCAGTACAGGTTCGCTAAATCAGCCCCAGCATTTT.

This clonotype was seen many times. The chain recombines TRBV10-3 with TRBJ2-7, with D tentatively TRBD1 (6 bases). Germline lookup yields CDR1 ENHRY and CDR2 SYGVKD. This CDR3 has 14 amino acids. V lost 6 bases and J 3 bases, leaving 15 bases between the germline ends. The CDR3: CAISPQGQDYEQYF. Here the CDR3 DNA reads TGTGCCATCAGCCCACAGGGACAAGACTACGAGCAGTACTTC.

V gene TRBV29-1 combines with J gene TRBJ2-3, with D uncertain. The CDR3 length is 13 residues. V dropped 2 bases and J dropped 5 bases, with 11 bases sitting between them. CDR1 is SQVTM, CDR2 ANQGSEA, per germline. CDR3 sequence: CSVEMGFGDTQYF. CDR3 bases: TGCAGCGTTGAAATGGGTTTTGGAGATACGCAGTATTTT.

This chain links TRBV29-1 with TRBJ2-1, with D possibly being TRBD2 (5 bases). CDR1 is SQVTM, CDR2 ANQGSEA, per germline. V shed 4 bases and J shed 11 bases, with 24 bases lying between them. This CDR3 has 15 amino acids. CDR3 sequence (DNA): TGCAGCGTTGGGTCGACCTCTTCTGGACTTGCTAAGCAGTTCTTC. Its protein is CSVGSTSSGLAKQFF.

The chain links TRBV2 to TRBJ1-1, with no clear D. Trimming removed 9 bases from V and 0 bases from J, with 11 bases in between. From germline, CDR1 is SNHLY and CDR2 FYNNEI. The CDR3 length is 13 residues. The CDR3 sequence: CARRTVVNTEAFF. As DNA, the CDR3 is TGTGCCAGACGGACGGTTGTGAACACTGAAGCTTTCTTT.

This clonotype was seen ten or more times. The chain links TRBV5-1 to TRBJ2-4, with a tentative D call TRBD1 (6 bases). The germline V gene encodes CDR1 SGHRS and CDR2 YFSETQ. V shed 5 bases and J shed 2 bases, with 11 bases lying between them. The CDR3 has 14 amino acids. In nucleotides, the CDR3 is TGCGCCAGCAGTACAGGGATCTCCAAAAACATTCAGTACTTC. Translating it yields CASSTGISKNIQYF.

CDR3 DNA sequence: TGTGCCAGCAGCTGGCACCCTGGGACTAGTCAAGAGACCCAGTACTTC. It codes for CASSWHPGTSQETQYF. The chain links TRBV7-9 to TRBJ2-5; 8 nucleotides match TRBD2. After removal of 4 bases from V and 2 bases from J, the junction contained 9 bases not matched to a gene. Germline V gives CDR1 SEHNR, CDR2 FQNEAQ (reference sequence). The CDR3 totals 16 residues.